The sequence of this T cell receptor (beta chain) was determined in a study of neurological immune-mediated disorders. Study-level results: Sharing of CDR3 amino acid sequences among expanded clones across subjects was absent, suggesting private repertoires in all groups.

In regard to this clonotype: What it recognizes is unknown. The germline gene is not matched at one end of the junction; a read error may be the cause.

The controls, all healthy individuals, were blood bank volunteers in Maryland, USA. CD4+ or CD8+ T cells at a count of about 940,000 served as input for the sorted libraries. MiXCR was run by TCRdb on the 5' RACE reads, yielding one entry per CDR3 protein. This sample has under 40,000 distinct CDR3 sequences, with approximately 7.2% found just once. The receptor's source is a man over 45 in good health. Sequenced: CD4+ T cells from blood.

The CDR3 reads CVSSLVRDGTYEQYF. DNA of the CDR3: TGTGTCAGCAGCTTAGTAAGGGACGGTACCTACGAGCAGTACTTC. The chain links TRBV7-2 to TRBJ2-7; tentatively, D is TRBD1 or TRBD2 (5 bases each). Germline CDR1 and CDR2: SGHTA and FQGNSA. The CDR3 has 15 amino acids.